This T cell receptor beta chain comes out of a study of T cells after yellow fever vaccination. Each CDR3 protein is one row after TCRdb ran MiXCR on the 5' RACE reads. The table has more than 110,000 distinct CDR3 sequences, about 6.2% seen once. The table lists this clonotype with many counts. Its target is unknown. The J segment lost 5 bases and the V segment lost 4 bases, leaving 4 bases of the junction unmatched. CDR3 length equals 16 residues. CDR1 KGHDR and CDR2 SFDVKD come from the germline V gene. Overall study findings and caveats: Just a small share of clonotypes turned up in the CD4 compartment as well as the CD8 compartment.

The clonotype comes from a man aged 25-40 years who received the YFV17D yellow fever vaccine. This sequence joins TRBV24-1 and TRBJ2-3; 14 nucleotides align to TRBD2. The sample in question was CD4+ T cells sorted from PBMCs, obtained 10 days after the yellow fever booster vaccination. CDR3 loop: CATSDPGLAGVDTQYF. In DNA form, the CDR3 reads TGTGCCACCAGTGACCCGGGACTAGCGGGAGTAGATACGCAGTATTTT.